This TCR beta chain was found in a study of blood T cells in healthy people across ages. General study points: The fall in TCR beta diversity per million T cells was roughly linear with age.

Trimming left V 1 base short and J 5 bases short, with 11 bases between. This CDR3 spans 14 amino acids. This clonotype was observed a handful of times. Antigen: not known. Then a second PCR, running roughly 7 to 11 cycles, was carried out with a sample-barcoded 5' primer and a J-beta primer mix. Each TCR beta cDNA got a 12-nucleotide random molecular identifier. From the 5' RACE reads, TCRdb called clonotypes with MiXCR, one entry per CDR3 protein. The sample lists 600,000 to 1,000,000 distinct CDR3 sequences, more than 20% occurring once. These same data were also listed under a study on T cells of mothers and their children.

The chain uses TRBV12-3 or TRBV12-4 and TRBJ1-1; D gene ambiguous. The source of this sequence is a boy younger than 18 in good health. Sequenced: blood. CDR3 nucleotides: TGTGCCAGCAGTTTAGGACCGTGGGGTACTGAAGCTTTCTTT. Its translation: CASSLGPWGTEAFF.